These T cell receptor beta chains were read from a single sample in a study of tumor-infiltrating lymphocytes in primary liver carcinoma. A single record per CDR3 protein comes from TCRdb applying MiXCR to the multiplex PCR reads. The sample has around 100,000 distinct CDR3 sequences, 55% to 75% seen once; the top ten hold about 9.2%. The material sequenced was liver tumor tissue from sampling region 5. The receptors were sampled from a woman aged 55-70 years with primary liver carcinoma and hepatitis B virus infection. The CDR3 runs from the conserved cysteine through the conserved F or W. Each record gives: V gene, D gene, J gene, clone size, CDR3 protein, CDR3 DNA. D genes are given only for firm matches. Not every row has a clone size; where given, it reads once, few, many or a size class.

TRBV12-3/TRBV12-4	.	TRBJ2-2	.	CASSGFRSTGELFF	TGTGCCAGCAGCGGCTTTCGGAGTACCGGGGAGCTGTTTTTT
TRBV5-4	.	TRBJ2-3	.	CTSSLRRGTDTQYF	TGTACCAGCAGCTTGAGGCGGGGCACAGATACGCAGTATTTT
TRBV11-3	.	TRBJ2-2	.	CTSSLSRGGNRSGELFF	TGTACCAGCAGCTTATCTCGTGGGGGTAATCGCTCCGGGGAGCTGTTTTTT
TRBV28	.	TRBJ1-6	many	CASSSTTDEPSNSPLHF	TGTGCCAGCAGTTCTACGACAGATGAACCTTCTAATTCACCCCTCCACTTT
TRBV6-1	.	TRBJ2-7	few	CASSEFQENYEQYF	TGTGCCAGCAGTGAATTCCAGGAAAACTACGAGCAGTACTTC
TRBV6-5	TRBD1	TRBJ1-1	.	CASSYPWDSTEAFF	TGTGCCAGCAGTTACCCGTGGGACAGTACTGAAGCTTTCTTT
TRBV29-1	TRBD2	TRBJ2-3	.	CSVFVSGTDTQYF	TGCAGCGTTTTTGTTAGCGGGACAGATACGCAGTATTTT
TRBV12-3/TRBV12-4	TRBD1	TRBJ1-6	once	CASSVGQGLHSPLHF	TGTGCCAGCAGCGTGGGACAGGGGCTACATTCACCCCTCCACTTT
TRBV6-6	TRBD2	TRBJ2-1	.	CASSSGTSGSRVDEQFF	TGTGCCAGCAGTTCCGGGACTAGCGGGAGCAGGGTCGATGAGCAGTTCTTC
TRBV11-2	TRBD1	TRBJ1-4	medium-sized	CASSSGGRGLATNEKLFF	TGTGCCAGCAGCTCCGGGGGCAGGGGGTTGGCAACTAATGAAAAACTGTTTTTT